This T cell receptor beta chain is from a study of identical twins. From the 5' RACE reads, TCRdb called clonotypes with MiXCR, one entry per CDR3 protein. Among nearly 900,000 distinct CDR3 sequences, about 12% were seen once, and the ten largest hold 1.5% to 2%. Germline-derived CDR1 and CDR2 are MNHEY and SVGEGT. Unmatched junction bases numbered 18, after V lost 5 bases and J lost 1 base. The CDR3 has 21 residues. These data were also filed under a second study, of yellow fever vaccine responses in identical twins.

The V call is TRBV6-2 or TRBV6-3, the J call TRBJ2-1; 12 bases align to TRBD2. The sequenced sample consisted of PBMCs. The sequence was collected from a woman aged 18-35 years in good health. This chain's CDR3 is CASSPEGFGLAGFSSYNEQFF. DNA for the CDR3: TGTGCCAGCAGTCCGGAGGGCTTCGGACTAGCGGGATTTTCATCCTACAATGAGCAGTTCTTC.